This entry features one T cell receptor beta chain sequence. Only in-frame clones appear in the TCRdb table, and some are missing; sequencing was by immunoSEQ multiplex PCR. Altogether about 170,000 clones are present, around 83% being singletons, with the ten largest covering 3.6%. The CDR3 is made up of 16 amino acids. Trimming cost V 2 bases and J 0 bases; bases outside gene matches: 6. CDR1 SGHNT and CDR2 YYREEE come from the germline V gene (reference sequence). This specimen comes from a study of blood T cell repertoires in COVID-19. Sequences were obtained from PBMCs or T cells enriched from blood (not recorded which). The V call is TRBV5-4, the J call TRBJ2-7, with 9 bases matching TRBD2. The sequence came from a woman aged 45-65 years in a cohort exposed to, infected with or recovered from COVID-19 (not recorded which). As DNA, the CDR3 is TGTGCCAGCAGCTTTCCGACTAGCGGCCCCTCCTACGAGCAGTACTTC. This sequence encodes CASSFPTSGPSYEQYF.